Sequencing of this T cell receptor (beta chain) was carried out in a study of shared clonotypes between healthy human individuals. This clone was detected only once. Libraries were prepared by immunoSEQ multiplex PCR; TCRdb keeps only in-frame clonotypes and omits some of them. The profile shows around 2.1 million clones, 85% to 95% of them singletons. V lost 5 bases and J lost 0; bases outside the gene matches: 17. The CDR3 totals 22 residues. Germline CDR1 MDHEN, CDR2 SYDVKM. Selected positively for CCR7 and CD45RO-negative, naive CD8 cells excluded terminally differentiated effector memory CD45RA+ cells.

Sequencing used naive CD8+ T cells from PBMCs. J is TRBJ2-1 and V is TRBV28; 15 bases are shared with TRBD2. This clonotype was obtained from a man aged 18 to 29 in good health. Some clones in this sample may be carry-over from other donors' samples. The CDR3 spells CASSSPKLGTSGRFGSYNEQFF. CDR3 in DNA: TGTGCCAGCAGTAGCCCGAAATTGGGGACTAGCGGGAGGTTCGGCTCCTACAATGAGCAGTTCTTC.